The TCR beta chain under discussion was sequenced for a study of cytomegalovirus exposure and HLA in healthy donors (dated by TCRdb to about 2017). Regarding the research as a whole: In an earlier analysis of 587 of the donors, approximately 300 Gb of sequence data and 95 million to 130 million unique TCR beta sequences from roughly 180 million T cells were reported. An early release covering roughly 640 HLA-typed donors comprised about 310 gigabases of sequencing data and some 79 million unique TCR sequences. Among the roughly 390 genotyped donors, 81% belonged to the genetic ancestry cluster associated with self-reported Caucasian donors. The study aimed to test whether signatures of past pathogen exposure could be identified by cataloging public T cell receptors. The T cell repertoires of 550 to 850 subjects were profiled by immunosequencing and related to cytomegalovirus serostatus. A separate validation cohort of some 130 different subjects was used in addition to the approximately 640-subject first cohort. The study combined high-throughput TCR immunosequencing, statistical association of individual TCRs with disease status, and machine learning to predict cytomegalovirus infection status. To study patterns of TCR occurrence, a later analysis re-analyzed previously published TCR beta repertoires from several hundred donors and added high-resolution HLA genotyping. Rather than using new phenotypic data, the later analysis identified candidate immune exposures from TCR beta sequences and from how often those sequences occurred across donors. To decide whether each TCR beta V gene segment behaved as functional or pseudogenic, an earlier analysis of over 500 of the donors relied on high-throughput TCR beta sequencing. Alongside the repertoire data, information on donor age, sex, ethnicity and CMV serostatus was compiled. A later genetic analysis took genome-wide SNP genotypes for 398 of the 666 donors and used that subset as a discovery cohort. All discovery cohort repertoires had been generated on a single sequencing platform. Both class I and class II loci were covered by HLA typing, at four-digit resolution. Typing coverage differed by locus: A, B, C, DRB1 and DQB1 were typed in roughly 629-640 donors, DQA1 in about 550, DPA1 in 600 to 610, and DPB1 in roughly 450. A handful of DR-DQ haplotypes were handled as single units for association and clustering because linkage in the cohort was strong. Among over 350 genotyped donors of the cohort, an average of approximately 250,000 unique TCR beta nucleotide sequences were sequenced per donor, around a sixth of them non-productive.

Its CDR3 holds 13 amino acids, cysteine through phenylalanine. This entry keeps only the CDR3 DNA: 39 bases, framed from base 1. The V end gives up 8 bases and the J end 7 bases, leaving 5 bases in the junction not matched to a gene. The germline V gene (reference sequence) supplies CDR1 LNHDA and CDR2 SQIVND. What the work shows at the level of the full study, not this receptor alone: This cohort had only TCR beta chains sequenced, and the lack of alpha or paired-chain data limited which features could be detected. A later analysis associated about 17,000 TCR beta sequences with specific HLA alleles at a false discovery rate of 0.05. Sequencing depth was assumed to be roughly uniform across donors in the presence/absence analyses, though that assumption may not hold. Some IMGT-functional V segments, including TRBV6-2 and TRBV6-3, could not be told apart with the 87-base-pair reads, so those segments were excluded. The classifier was reported to diagnose cytomegalovirus status with high specificity and sensitivity in both the original cohort and the validation cohort. The earlier analysis of some 540 of the donors excluded 15 to 20 rarely observed V segments, including chromosome 9 orphons, because counts were too low. A further reported finding was that TCR beta sequences accurately predicted the HLA-A and HLA-B alleles for most subjects in the first cohort. For the cohort, immune exposure information was limited to CMV serostatus. In a later analysis, the rate of TCR association differed among HLA loci, with DRB1 alleles having the most associated TCRs and HLA-C alleles having the fewest. An association between a missense DCLRE1C variant and V-gene and J-gene trimming of TCR beta chains was found in a later genetic analysis and replicated in an independent cohort. HLA typing was unavailable for some donors at each locus, so association tests used only the typed subset. According to a later genetic analysis, donors in an Asian-associated ancestry cluster had fewer N-insertions in productive TCRs than the approximately 630-donor mean. The sequencing pipeline was judged likely to have produced a cluster of highly shared sequence variants as a technical artifact. In a later analysis, HLA-associated TCR beta chains were found to be more clonally expanded and to have lower generation probabilities than equally common non-associated chains. A total of fewer than 200 TCR beta chains were listed by the study as associated with cytomegalovirus. An earlier analysis of some 590 of the donors showed that most TCR beta V segments appeared in productive rearrangements either about 87% or about 30% of the time, which broadly matched IMGT annotations. A few of the identified cytomegalovirus-associated TCR beta chains were confirmed in vitro to be specific for cytomegalovirus antigens. According to a later analysis, most CMV-associated TCR beta chains appeared to be HLA-restricted, and the HLA associations seemed to be driven largely by CMV exposure. Assigning TCR associations to individual alleles was difficult when HLA alleles, especially DR and DQ, strongly co-occurred. In a later analysis, several top co-occurrence clusters were reported to appear linked to parvovirus B19, influenza, CMV and Epstein-Barr virus. Linkage disequilibrium might explain the correlated functional status among segregating V segments, but an unknown experimental factor could not be excluded. Most TCR sequences were seen in very few donors, while some public TCRs were found in many individuals. The authors suggested that the approach could potentially be generalized to other disease states and immunological phenotypes.

In total, over 600 healthy bone marrow donors made up the cohort. Cohort members were all nominally healthy when sampled, although unrecorded immune exposures were likely present. The donor was CMV seropositive and was included in the group of 250 to 350 seropositive cohort members. Each donor provided a peripheral blood sample, and peripheral blood mononuclear cells were used for TCR beta sequencing. The Qiagen DNeasy Blood Extraction Kit was used to extract genomic DNA from the blood cell samples. Preparation of the library involved the immunoSEQ multiplex PCR assay. The multiplex PCR relied on a mix of 60 forward primers for TCR Vbeta segments and 13 reverse primers for TCR Jbeta segments. A multiplex PCR assay on genomic DNA amplified the CDR3 region of rearranged TCR beta genes. The Illumina HiSeq System was used to sequence the amplified TCR beta libraries as 87-base-pair reads. The paper's data handling went like this. In a later analysis, tens of millions of unique TCR beta chains were counted across the approximately 640 repertoires, and roughly 11 million of these chains were shared by at least two donors. Raw reads were error-corrected and collapsed into unique sequences by a nearest-neighbor algorithm in which closely related sequences were merged to remove PCR and sequencing errors. CDR3 sequences were aligned to IMGT reference sequences to assign V, D and J gene segments. For a sequence to be retained, at least a six-nucleotide match to both a V gene segment and a J gene segment was required. Rearrangements were classified as productive when the CDR3 lacked stop codons and remained in frame with V and J, and all other rearrangements were classified as non-productive. CDR3 was defined according to IMGT convention as the region running from the second conserved V-encoded cysteine to the conserved J-encoded phenylalanine. The earlier analysis of about 620 of the donors excluded sequences that lacked an unambiguous match to a single V gene segment. An earlier analysis of 587 of the donors classified V segments as functional when productive rearrangements were above 56.7% and as segregating when the standard deviation between donors was above 5%. A statistical classification framework was developed to diagnose cytomegalovirus status using the catalog of TCR beta chain sequences. In a later analysis, TCR nucleotide sequences were compared against IMGT/GENE-DB human TR gene sequences so that V and J genes could be assigned. A later analysis assigned CDR3 sequences and most-parsimonious VDJ recombination scenarios with the TCRdist pipeline. In a later analysis, every TCR beta chain was defined by the combination of its CDR3 amino acid sequence and its V-gene family, and reads without a unique V-gene family were dropped. To address suspected cross-contamination and a sequencing artifact, a later analysis removed approximately 590 highly shared, low-generation-probability nucleotide sequences. For each public chain, a later analysis derived a clonal expansion index from normalized ranks of inferred template counts within each repertoire. Generation probabilities in a later analysis came from a VDJ recombination model fitted to out-of-frame rearrangements, and those results were checked against IGoR. Hypergeometric tests were used in a later analysis to score TCR-TCR, TCR-HLA and TCR-CMV co-occurrence, with a repertoire-size bias correction applied to the TCR pairs. False discovery rates were estimated in a later analysis by permuting HLA or CMV assignments 20 times. In a later analysis, co-occurring TCRs were grouped using DBSCAN, and TCRdist sequence similarity was added for clustering within HLA-allele-positive subsets. Repertoires with fewer than 30,000 or more than 120,000 public chains were left out of co-occurrence clustering, as were four to six repertoires with anomalous nucleotide sharing. TCRdb retrieved this table from immuneACCESS and kept in-frame rearrangements only. Not all clones are present; in checked studies, unresolved V genes account for under half, and no reason is known for the remainder. From that table come the V and J calls and clone size; the DNA was used to work out D and trimming. The sample profile shows around 130,000 clones; 84% of them were found once. The ten largest clones capture around 3% of the sample.

This clone occurred once. It has no known antigen specificity. Base-call qualities are not available, and no considerably larger clone is one nucleotide away. The sample has other DNA sequences that encode this CDR3 too. This receptor was identified in a woman in her late teens or twenties in good health and CMV-seropositive. Sequences were obtained from PBMCs. This chain joins TRBV19 to TRBJ2-2, and TRBD2 aligns with 9 junction nucleotides. The CDR3 has the sequence CASAGGVDGELFF. The sequenced DNA: TGTGCCAGTGCGGGGGGGGTCGACGGGGAGCTGTTTTTT.